A single T cell receptor (beta chain) is shown here with its context. Its cognate antigen is unknown. CDR1 PRHDT and CDR2 FYEKMQ come from the germline V gene (reference sequence). Unmatched junction bases numbered 8, after V lost 4 bases and J lost 2 bases. The CDR3 spans 16 residues. 60 Vbeta and 13 Jbeta primers were used in PCR. Sequencing was performed with immunoSEQ multiplex PCR; in TCRdb, only in-frame clones are kept and a portion is missing. In the table there are over 100,000 clones, approximately 10% of which are singletons. This entry belongs to a study of cytomegalovirus exposure and HLA in healthy donors. Points from the study as a whole: An Asian-associated ancestry cluster reportedly showed fewer N-insertions than the roughly 700-donor mean in a later analysis. Under 20,000 TCR beta sequences were associated with HLA alleles at 0.05 false discovery rate in a later analysis.

This TCR was recovered from a woman in her 40s in good health and CMV-seropositive. Sequenced sample: PBMCs. The chain is built from TRBV13 and TRBJ1-1; 9 bases fit TRBD1. The CDR3 bases are TGTGCCAGCAGCTGGACAGGGGTGGGGGAAAACACTGAAGCTTTCTTT. Protein product: CASSWTGVGENTEAFF.